The sequence of this T cell receptor beta chain was determined in a study of shared clonotypes between healthy human individuals. Naivety among CD8 cells was defined by CD45RO negativity and positive CCR7 selection, thereby excluding terminally differentiated effector memory CD45RA+ cells. Overall study findings and caveats: Estimated richness values were generally larger in naive subsets than in memory subsets.

Concerning this clone: What it recognizes is unknown.

Libraries were prepared by immunoSEQ multiplex PCR; TCRdb keeps only in-frame clonotypes and omits some of them. The repertoire holds around 560,000 clones, with approximately 95% as singletons. CDR1 MNHEY and CDR2 SMNVEV come from the germline V gene (reference sequence). The germline V and J ends were trimmed by 8 bases and 6 bases, with 19 bases remaining between them. This CDR3 region has 14 residues. This TCR came from a woman between 25 and 40 years old in good health. The sequenced sample consisted of naive CD8+ T cells sorted from blood. The chain uses TRBV27 and TRBJ1-2; D is perhaps TRBD1 (6 bases). The CDR3 here is CASGNRETLDGYTF. The CDR3 nucleotides read TGTGCCAGCGGAAACAGGGAGACTTTGGATGGCTACACCTTC.